Listed below are T cell receptor beta chains from one sample, sequenced in a study of blood T cell repertoires in COVID-19. The protocol was immunoSEQ multiplex PCR, while the TCRdb copy is restricted to in-frame clones and leaves out a portion. Counted here are some 45,000 clones, 85% to 95% occurring once; the ten biggest clones make up approximately 1%. The source material was peripheral blood. The receptor source for this set is a man aged 55 to 70 with COVID-19, enrolled during active disease. Both conserved end residues are part of each CDR3. The D gene is left open where the match is weak. Some rows have no size entry. The others give once, few or many, or a class for an expanded clone.

d_gene	v_gene	abundance	len	j_gene	CDR3aa	CDR3nt
.	TRBV10-3	.	15	TRBJ2-1	CAISPGRQQSDEQFF	TGTGCCATCAGTCCTGGGAGACAACAGAGCGATGAGCAGTTCTTC
TRBD1	TRBV19	.	13	TRBJ2-7	CASSLRQGNEQYF	TGTGCCAGTAGTCTGCGACAGGGTAACGAGCAGTACTTC
TRBD2	TRBV27	once	15	TRBJ2-1	CASRGPGLAFNEQFF	TGTGCCAGCAGGGGGCCGGGACTAGCGTTCAATGAGCAGTTCTTC
.	TRBV3-1/TRBV3-2	.	13	TRBJ1-5	CASSPGGNQPQHF	TGTGCCAGCAGCCCAGGGGGCAATCAGCCCCAGCATTTT
.	TRBV5-1	.	13	TRBJ1-2	CASSFGGAQGYTF	TGCGCCAGCAGCTTTGGGGGGGCGCAAGGCTACACCTTC
.	TRBV6-5	.	14	TRBJ2-1	CASSNRDSGSEQFF	TGTGCCAGCAGTAACCGGGACTCAGGCTCTGAGCAGTTCTTC
TRBD1	TRBV19	.	15	TRBJ2-1	CASSVDRGSYNEQFF	TGTGCCAGTAGTGTCGACAGGGGGTCCTACAATGAGCAGTTCTTC
TRBD2	TRBV27	.	16	TRBJ2-4	CASSSLAGGAKNIQYF	TGTGCCAGCAGTTCCTTAGCGGGAGGGGCCAAAAACATTCAGTACTTC
TRBD1	TRBV4-1	.	14	TRBJ2-3	CASRNRQGADTQYF	TGCGCCAGCCGAAACCGTCAGGGGGCGGATACGCAGTATTTT
.	TRBV5-4	.	14	TRBJ1-5	CASSLRGSNQPQHF	TGTGCCAGCAGCTTGAGGGGGAGCAATCAGCCCCAGCATTTT
.	TRBV11-2	.	14	TRBJ2-1	CASSNRAQGNEQFF	TGTGCCAGCAGCAACCGGGCCCAGGGGAATGAGCAGTTCTTC
.	TRBV5-5	.	13	TRBJ2-5	CASSLGTKETQYF	TGTGCCAGCAGCTTGGGGACTAAGGAGACCCAGTACTTC
.	TRBV3-1/TRBV3-2	.	16	TRBJ1-5	CASSQAGVGSNQPQHF	TGTGCCAGCAGCCAAGCAGGGGTAGGAAGCAATCAGCCCCAGCATTTT
.	TRBV18	.	14	TRBJ1-4	CASSPPRGGEKLFF	TGTGCCAGCTCACCACCAAGGGGTGGGGAAAAACTGTTTTTT
.	TRBV4-1	.	15	TRBJ2-3	CASSQVGARGDTQYF	TGCGCCAGCAGCCAAGTAGGGGCGAGAGGAGATACGCAGTATTTT
.	TRBV3-1/TRBV3-2	.	15	TRBJ1-2	CASSRALRANYGYTF	TGTGCCAGCAGCCGAGCCCTCCGAGCTAACTATGGCTACACCTTC
TRBD2	TRBV27	once	13	TRBJ2-7	CASTSGLSYEQYF	TGTGCCAGCACTAGCGGGCTCTCCTACGAGCAGTACTTC
.	TRBV6-5	.	13	TRBJ2-4	CATRGGGENIQYF	TGTGCCACCCGGGGTGGAGGGGAAAACATTCAGTACTTC
.	TRBV3-1/TRBV3-2	.	15	TRBJ1-4	CASSQGGDFNEKLFF	TGTGCCAGCAGCCAAGGAGGGGACTTTAATGAAAAACTGTTTTTT
TRBD1	TRBV7-2	.	16	TRBJ2-7	CASSLNEGAVGYEQYF	TGTGCCAGCAGCTTAAACGAGGGGGCCGTTGGTTACGAGCAGTACTTC
TRBD1	TRBV24-1	once	17	TRBJ2-2	CATSDFLGTGYTGELFF	TGTGCCACCAGTGATTTCCTTGGGACAGGGTACACCGGGGAGCTGTTTTTT
TRBD1	TRBV30	.	15	TRBJ1-6	CAWSGGQGRSSPLHF	TGTGCCTGGAGTGGGGGACAGGGTAGAAGTTCACCCCTCCACTTT
.	TRBV19	.	15	TRBJ2-5	CASSPQRVGQETQYF	TGTGCCAGTAGTCCACAGCGGGTGGGACAAGAGACCCAGTACTTC
.	TRBV5-1	.	14	TRBJ1-4	CASSLQGLREKLFF	TGCGCCAGCAGCCTACAGGGATTGCGTGAAAAACTGTTTTTT
TRBD1	TRBV6-5	.	13	TRBJ1-5	CASLTGVHQPQHF	TGTGCCAGCCTGACAGGGGTTCATCAGCCCCAGCATTTT
.	TRBV12-3/TRBV12-4	.	12	TRBJ1-1	CASTGTRTEAFF	TGTGCCAGCACCGGGACACGCACTGAAGCTTTCTTT
.	TRBV19	.	14	TRBJ2-7	CASSIGGISYEQYF	TGTGCCAGTAGTATTGGCGGCATCTCCTACGAGCAGTACTTC
TRBD1	TRBV18	.	15	TRBJ1-4	CASSPQGQPGEKLFF	TGTGCCAGCTCACCACAGGGACAGCCGGGTGAAAAACTGTTTTTT
TRBD1	TRBV25-1	.	16	TRBJ1-1	CASSAGQGLLGTEAFF	TGTGCCAGCAGTGCGGGACAGGGTTTATTGGGCACTGAAGCTTTCTTT
TRBD2	TRBV11-3	.	18	TRBJ2-1	CASSSGILAGEAYNEQFF	TGTGCCAGCAGCTCCGGAATATTAGCGGGAGAAGCCTACAATGAGCAGTTCTTC
.	TRBV6-2/TRBV6-3	.	19	TRBJ1-5	CASSYIFPTDLLGDQPQHF	TGTGCCAGCAGTTACATTTTCCCGACAGACCTGCTAGGGGATCAGCCCCAGCATTTT
TRBD1	TRBV27	.	16	TRBJ1-2	CASSLTAGTGDYGYTF	TGTGCCAGCAGTTTAACCGCCGGGACAGGGGACTATGGCTACACCTTC
.	TRBV4-3	.	15	TRBJ1-2	CASSQDLTANYGYTF	TGCGCCAGCAGCCAAGATCTTACGGCTAACTATGGCTACACCTTC
TRBD1	TRBV5-1	once	14	TRBJ2-5	CASSPTGDQETQYF	TGCGCCAGCAGCCCTACAGGGGACCAAGAGACCCAGTACTTC
TRBD1	TRBV11-3	.	15	TRBJ2-1	CASSLGTGVRNEQFF	TGTGCCAGCAGCTTAGGGACAGGGGTGAGGAATGAGCAGTTCTTC
TRBD2	TRBV28	.	19	TRBJ2-1	CASSFRWGTSVGSYNEQFF	TGTGCCAGCAGTTTCCGGTGGGGGACTAGCGTCGGCTCCTACAATGAGCAGTTCTTC
TRBD1	TRBV7-3	.	14	TRBJ1-2	CASSSGQGLGGYTF	TGTGCCAGCAGCTCGGGACAGGGACTCGGTGGCTACACCTTC
.	TRBV19	.	14	TRBJ2-7	CASSLRTPGYEQYF	TGTGCCAGTAGCCTCCGGACTCCTGGCTACGAGCAGTACTTC
.	TRBV4-2	.	13	TRBJ2-3	CASSQPSTDTQYF	TGTGCCAGCAGCCAACCGAGCACAGATACGCAGTATTTT
.	TRBV3-1/TRBV3-2	.	13	TRBJ1-1	CASSHRRSGGAFF	TGTGCCAGCAGCCATCGGAGGTCCGGGGGAGCTTTCTTT
TRBD1	TRBV3-1/TRBV3-2	.	14	TRBJ2-5	CASSSGQGKETQYF	TGTGCCAGCAGCTCGGGACAGGGCAAGGAGACCCAGTACTTC
TRBD1	TRBV6-5	.	14	TRBJ1-4	CASRPGTGNEKLFF	TGTGCCAGCAGACCCGGGACAGGGAATGAAAAACTGTTTTTT
.	TRBV7-8	.	13	TRBJ2-1	CASSLSGRSEQFF	TGTGCCAGCAGCTTAAGTGGGAGAAGTGAGCAGTTCTTC
TRBD1	TRBV11-3	few	15	TRBJ2-7	CASSCGQEQTYEQYF	TGTGCCAGCAGCTGTGGACAGGAGCAAACCTACGAGCAGTACTTC
TRBD2	TRBV5-1	.	17	TRBJ2-3	CASSRPGTSGGVDTQYF	TGCGCCAGCAGCCGCCCCGGGACTAGCGGGGGGGTAGATACGCAGTATTTT
TRBD1	TRBV7-3	.	16	TRBJ2-1	CASSSTDRELYNEQFF	TGTGCCAGCAGCTCCACGGACAGGGAACTCTACAATGAGCAGTTCTTC
TRBD1	TRBV2	.	15	TRBJ1-2	CASSVTGDANYGYTF	TGTGCCAGCAGTGTGACAGGGGACGCCAACTATGGCTACACCTTC
TRBD2	TRBV19	.	13	TRBJ2-7	CATSAGGPYEQYF	TGTGCCACCTCAGCGGGAGGGCCCTACGAGCAGTACTTC
TRBD1	TRBV2	.	20	TRBJ2-7	CASTPYDLAGGRGPYYEQYF	TGTGCCAGCACCCCCTACGATTTGGCAGGGGGCCGAGGCCCCTACTACGAGCAGTACTTC
.	TRBV29-1	.	15	TRBJ1-1	CSVFSSTGRFTEAFF	TGCAGCGTATTTTCTTCGACAGGTCGGTTCACTGAAGCTTTCTTT
.	TRBV3-1/TRBV3-2	few	16	TRBJ2-5	CASSQDGRGRLQTQYF	TGTGCCAGCAGCCAAGATGGGCGGGGTCGGTTACAGACCCAGTACTTC
.	TRBV19	.	15	TRBJ1-5	CASTAGSLINQPQHF	TGTGCCAGTACGGCAGGGTCCCTCATCAATCAGCCCCAGCATTTT
TRBD2	TRBV9	.	15	TRBJ2-7	CASSVGAGDYYEQYF	TGTGCCAGCAGCGTAGGGGCCGGGGACTACTACGAGCAGTACTTC
TRBD1	TRBV5-5	.	14	TRBJ1-5	CASSFMGDSQPQHF	TGTGCCAGCAGCTTTATGGGGGACAGTCAGCCCCAGCATTTT
.	TRBV10-3	.	16	TRBJ1-5	CAISELEQGSGQPQHF	TGTGCCATCAGTGAGTTAGAACAGGGTTCGGGTCAGCCCCAGCATTTT
TRBD2	TRBV28	.	15	TRBJ2-7	CASSLGTSGRGEQYF	TGTGCCAGCAGTTTAGGGACTAGCGGGAGGGGAGAGCAGTACTTC
TRBD1	TRBV5-1	.	15	TRBJ2-7	CASSFGTGTFDEQYF	TGCGCCAGCAGCTTTGGGACAGGAACTTTCGACGAGCAGTACTTC
.	TRBV3-1/TRBV3-2	.	13	TRBJ2-7	CASRNDLSYEQYF	TGTGCCAGCAGAAACGACTTATCCTACGAGCAGTACTTC
TRBD2	TRBV19	once	16	TRBJ2-3	CASSTRTSGTQDTQYF	TGTGCCAGTTCAACGAGGACTAGCGGCACACAGGATACGCAGTATTTT
TRBD1	TRBV19	.	15	TRBJ1-5	CASAYQTGARQPQHF	TGTGCCAGTGCTTACCAGACAGGGGCGCGACAGCCCCAGCATTTT